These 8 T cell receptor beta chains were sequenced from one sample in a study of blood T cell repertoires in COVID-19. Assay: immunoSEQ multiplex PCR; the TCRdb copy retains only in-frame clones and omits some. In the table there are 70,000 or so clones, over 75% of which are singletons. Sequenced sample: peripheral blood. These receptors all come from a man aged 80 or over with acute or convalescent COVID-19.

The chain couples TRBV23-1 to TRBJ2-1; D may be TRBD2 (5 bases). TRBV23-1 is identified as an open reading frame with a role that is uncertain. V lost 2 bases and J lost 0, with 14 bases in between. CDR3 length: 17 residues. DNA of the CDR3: TGCGCCAGCAGTCAAACAGCGGCCCGTAGCTCCTACAATGAGCAGTTCTTC. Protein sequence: CASSQTAARSSYNEQFF.

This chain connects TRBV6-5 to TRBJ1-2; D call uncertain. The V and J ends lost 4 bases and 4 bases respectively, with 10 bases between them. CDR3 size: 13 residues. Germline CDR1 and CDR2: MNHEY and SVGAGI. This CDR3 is CASSFSVGYGYTF. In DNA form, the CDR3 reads TGTGCCAGCAGTTTCTCGGTCGGCTATGGCTACACCTTC.

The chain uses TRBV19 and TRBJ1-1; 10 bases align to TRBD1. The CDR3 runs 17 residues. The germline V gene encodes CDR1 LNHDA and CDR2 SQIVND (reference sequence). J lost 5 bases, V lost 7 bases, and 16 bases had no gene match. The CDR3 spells CASNPRQGAVSRTEAFF. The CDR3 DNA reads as TGTGCCAGTAACCCGAGACAGGGGGCGGTCTCGCGAACTGAAGCTTTCTTT.

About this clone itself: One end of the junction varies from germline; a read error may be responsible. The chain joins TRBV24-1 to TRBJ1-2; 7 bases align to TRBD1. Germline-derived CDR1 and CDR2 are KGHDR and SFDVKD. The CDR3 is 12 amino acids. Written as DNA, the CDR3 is TGTGCCACCGGTGACAGGGTTCTTGGCTACACCTTC. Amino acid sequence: CATGDRVLGYTF.

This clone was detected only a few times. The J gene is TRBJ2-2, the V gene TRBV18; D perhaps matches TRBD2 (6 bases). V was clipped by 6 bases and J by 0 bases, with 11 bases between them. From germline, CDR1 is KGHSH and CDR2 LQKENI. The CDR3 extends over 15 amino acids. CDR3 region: CASSLALSNTGELFF. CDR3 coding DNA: TGTGCCAGCTCGCTAGCGCTTTCGAACACCGGGGAGCTGTTTTTT.

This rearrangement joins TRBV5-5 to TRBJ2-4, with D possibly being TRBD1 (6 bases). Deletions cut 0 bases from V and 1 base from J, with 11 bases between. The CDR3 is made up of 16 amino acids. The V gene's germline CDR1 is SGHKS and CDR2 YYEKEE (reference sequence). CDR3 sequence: CASSLVRTGAKNIQYF. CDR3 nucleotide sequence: TGTGCCAGCAGCTTGGTCCGAACAGGGGCCAAAAACATTCAGTACTTC.

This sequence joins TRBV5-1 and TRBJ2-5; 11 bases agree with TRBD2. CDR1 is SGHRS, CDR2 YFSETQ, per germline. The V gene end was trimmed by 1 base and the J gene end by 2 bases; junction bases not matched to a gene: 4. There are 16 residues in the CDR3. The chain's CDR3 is CASSLLGLAVQETQYF. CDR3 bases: TGCGCCAGCAGCTTGCTGGGACTAGCGGTACAAGAGACCCAGTACTTC.

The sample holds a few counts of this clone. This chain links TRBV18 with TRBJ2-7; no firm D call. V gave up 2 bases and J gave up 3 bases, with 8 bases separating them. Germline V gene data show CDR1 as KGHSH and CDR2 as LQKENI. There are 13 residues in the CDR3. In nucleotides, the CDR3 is TGTGCCAGCTCACCAGGCACCTTCTACGAGCAGTACTTC. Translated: CASSPGTFYEQYF.